This T cell receptor (beta chain) was retrieved from a study of early T cells in non-severe SARS-CoV-2 infection. As part of library construction, unique molecular identifiers were attached to individual cDNA molecules. TCRdb re-analysed the 5' RACE reads in MiXCR, keeping a single row per CDR3 protein. The sample records tens of thousands of distinct CDR3 sequences, 12% being singletons. Germline V CDR1 and CDR2: MDHEN, SYDVKM. The CDR3 has 11 residues. Trimming stripped 9 bases from V and 3 bases from J, with 9 bases between. The source material was whole blood. The chain employs TRBV28 and TRBJ2-7, with D perhaps TRBD2 (5 bases). The clonotype originates from an adult who was a healthcare worker with PCR-confirmed SARS-CoV-2 infection or an uninfected control (not recorded which). The CDR3 coding sequence is TGTGCCAGTGGCCGGGGCTACGAGCAGTACTTC. It translates to CASGRGYEQYF.